These 16 T cell receptor beta chains share one sample of origin, sequenced in a study of shared clonotypes between healthy human individuals. The data were produced by immunoSEQ multiplex PCR, yet TCRdb's version contains in-frame clones alone and is incomplete. Of 2.5 million or so clones listed, approximately 94% are singletons. Specimen: naive CD4+ T cells sorted from blood. The subset: CD45RA+ positively selected. These receptors originate from a man between 18 and 35 years old in good health.

This clone showed up just once. The chain carries TRBV7-8 and TRBJ2-5; D possibly corresponds to TRBD1 (5 bases). In germline, CDR1 is SGHVS, CDR2 FQNEAQ. The CDR3 loop spans 15 amino acids. V was cut by 5 bases and J by 2 bases, with 15 bases left in between. In DNA form, the CDR3 reads TGTGCCAGCAGCCCACCCCACCCAGGGCAAGAGACCCAGTACTTC. This encodes CASSPPHPGQETQYF.

This clone was found once. This rearrangement joins TRBV28 to TRBJ1-3; 10 bases align to TRBD1. Germline V CDR1 and CDR2: MDHEN, SYDVKM. J was trimmed by 5 bases and V by 6 bases; bases with no gene match: 4. The CDR3 totals 14 residues. The CDR3, as DNA: TGTGCCAGCAGCGACAGGGGGCGAAGAAACACCATATATTTT. This sequence encodes CASSDRGRRNTIYF. Filled out from reference TRBV28 and TRBJ1-3, the complete variable domain reads DVKVTQSSRYLVKRTGEKVFLECVQDMDHENMFWYRQDPGLGLRLIYFSYDVKMKEKGDIPEGYSVSREKKERFSLILESASTNQTSMYLCASSDRGRRNTIYFGEGSWLTVV.

The rearrangement joins TRBV7-6 to TRBJ2-1, with D possibly matching TRBD1 (6 bases). In germline, CDR1 is SGHVS, CDR2 FNYEAQ. This CDR3 has 14 amino acids. V lost 7 bases and J 8 bases, leaving 18 bases between the germline ends. CDR3 sequence: CASTPPGPGDEQFF. CDR3 DNA sequence: TGTGCCAGCACCCCACCTGGGCCAGGGGATGAGCAGTTCTTC.

This clone was detected only once. The chain carries TRBV9 and TRBJ2-7; 8 bases line up with TRBD2. The germline V gene encodes CDR1 SGDLS and CDR2 YYNGEE. The CDR3 length is 16 residues. V lost 3 bases and J lost 7; bases outside the gene matches: 15. The DNA for the CDR3 is TGTGCCAGCAGCGACCGAACTAGCGGACGACCAGGGGAGCAGTACTTC. Protein product: CASSDRTSGRPGEQYF.

This clone is a singleton in its sample. Other DNA sequences from this sample encode an identical CDR3 as well. This chain uses TRBV5-6 with TRBJ1-6, with 7 bases matching TRBD1. Germline values: CDR1 SGHDT, CDR2 YYEEEE. Trimming removed 3 bases from V and 7 bases from J; junction bases left unmatched: 1. This CDR3 has 13 amino acids. The CDR3 here is CASSSTGNSPLHF. As DNA, the CDR3 is TGTGCCAGCAGCTCGACAGGGAATTCACCCCTCCACTTT.

The CDR3, as DNA: TGTGCCTGGAGTGGACAGGGGACGAACACTGAAGCTTTCTTT. Its translation is CAWSGQGTNTEAFF. The chain links TRBV30 to TRBJ1-1; TRBD1 matches at 8 bases. Germline CDR1 reads GTSNPN; CDR2 reads SVGIG (reference sequence). CDR3 length: 14 residues. The ends lost 1 base at V and 1 base at J; junction bases unmatched: 2.

This clone was counted only a few times. The V gene is TRBV29-1, the J gene TRBJ1-2; D ambiguous. The CDR3 consists of 13 residues. Trimming shortened V by 4 bases and J by 0 bases, and 9 bases separated the two germline ends. The germline CDR1 and CDR2 sequences are SQVTM and ANQGSEA. The CDR3 bases are TGCAGCGTTGTAGGTGGCCCTAACTATGGCTACACCTTC. Residues: CSVVGGPNYGYTF.

This clone was seen once. J is TRBJ1-6 and V is TRBV5-1; 11 nucleotides align to TRBD1. V lost 4 bases and J lost 9; bases outside the gene matches: 6. In germline, CDR1 is SGHRS, CDR2 YFSETQ. The CDR3 loop spans 15 amino acids. CDR3 DNA sequence: TGCGCCAGCAGCCCCGGGACAGGGGGAGGTTCACCCCTCCACTTT. The encoded protein is CASSPGTGGGSPLHF. Together with reference TRBV5-1 and TRBJ1-6, the CDR3 gives the full variable domain: KAGVTQTPRYLIKTRGQQVTLSCSPISGHRSVSWYQQTPGQGLQFLFEYFSETQRNKGNFPGRFSGRQFSNSRSEMNVSTLELGDSALYLCASSPGTGGGSPLHFGNGTRLTVT.

V and J are TRBV6-1 and TRBJ2-7; 8 bases match TRBD1. Germline V gene data show CDR1 as MNHNS and CDR2 as SASEGT. The CDR3 contains 13 residues. J gave up 4 bases and V 6 bases, and 5 bases lay outside the gene matches. As DNA, the CDR3 is TGTGCCAGCAGACCGGGACAGGCTTACGAGCAGTACTTC. Translation: CASRPGQAYEQYF.

The chain has TRBV30 and TRBJ1-5; 9 bases line up with TRBD1. From germline, CDR1 is GTSNPN and CDR2 SVGIG (reference sequence). V lost 1 base to trimming and J lost 6 bases; unmatched junction nucleotides: 10. This CDR3 has 16 residues. The chain's CDR3 is CAWSGQGQGVGQPQHF. In nucleotides, the CDR3 is TGTGCCTGGAGTGGTCAGGGACAGGGAGTCGGTCAGCCCCAGCATTTT.

The rearrangement joins TRBV5-6 to TRBJ1-6, with 7 bases identical to TRBD1. The CDR3 is 15 residues long. Per germline, CDR1 SGHDT and CDR2 YYEEEE. Trimming cost V 4 bases and J 10 bases; bases outside gene matches: 11. CDR3 in DNA: TGTGCCAGCAGCCCAGGACAGGTGATAAACTCACCCCTCCACTTT. Protein sequence: CASSPGQVINSPLHF.

V usage is TRBV19 and J usage is TRBJ2-5; 7 bases are a match to TRBD1. Trimming removed 6 bases from V and 1 base from J; junction bases left unmatched: 8. Germline values: CDR1 LNHDA, CDR2 SQIVND (reference sequence). The CDR3 is 15 residues long. The CDR3 sequence: CASSHRGPRQETQYF. The CDR3 nucleotides read TGTGCCAGTAGCCACAGGGGACCCCGCCAAGAGACCCAGTACTTC.

The rearrangement links TRBV6-5 to TRBJ1-4; D gene unclear. CDR1 is MNHEY and CDR2 is SVGAGI in the germline V gene. V lost 0 bases and J 6 bases, leaving 11 bases between the germline ends. This CDR3 has 15 amino acids. The CDR3 DNA follows: TGTGCCAGCAGTTACTCAGCAGCGGGATATGAAAAACTGTTTTTT. This codes for CASSYSAAGYEKLFF.

This rearrangement joins TRBV30 to TRBJ2-1; no clear D gene. This CDR3 has 10 amino acids. With 1 base removed from V and 10 bases from J, the gap between germline ends came to 5 bases. Germline lookup yields CDR1 GTSNPN and CDR2 SVGIG (reference sequence). The CDR3 DNA is TGTGCCTGGAGTGACGGAGAGCAGTTCTTC. Its protein product is CAWSDGEQFF.

The chain carries TRBV19 and TRBJ1-2; D possibly corresponds to TRBD1 (6 bases). CDR3 length: 15 amino acids. Trimming took 5 bases from V and 8 from J, leaving 21 bases between them. Germline values: CDR1 LNHDA, CDR2 SQIVND (reference sequence). The chain's CDR3 is CASSLVITGATGYTF. In DNA form, the CDR3 reads TGTGCCAGTAGTCTCGTCATTACGGGGGCTACGGGCTACACCTTC.

This rearrangement joins TRBV19 to TRBJ1-5; possible D gene TRBD1, 5 bases. Trimming left V 7 bases short and J 0 bases short, with 13 bases between. This CDR3 region has 15 residues. Germline CDR1 and CDR2: LNHDA and SQIVND (reference sequence). The CDR3 DNA is TGTGCCAGTACAGGGACGCTTTATAGCAATCAGCCCCAGCATTTT. Its translation is CASTGTLYSNQPQHF.